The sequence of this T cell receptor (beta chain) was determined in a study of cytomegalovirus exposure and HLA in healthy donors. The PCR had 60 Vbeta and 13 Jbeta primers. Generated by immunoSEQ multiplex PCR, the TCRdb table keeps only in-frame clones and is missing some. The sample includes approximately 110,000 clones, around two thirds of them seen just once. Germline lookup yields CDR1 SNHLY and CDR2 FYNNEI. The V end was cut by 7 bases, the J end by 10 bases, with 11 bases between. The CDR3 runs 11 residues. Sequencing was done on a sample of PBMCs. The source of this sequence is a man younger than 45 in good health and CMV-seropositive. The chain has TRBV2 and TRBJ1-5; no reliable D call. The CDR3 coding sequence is TGTGCCAGCAAGGAGGAGGGACCCCAGCATTTT. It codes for CASKEEGPQHF.